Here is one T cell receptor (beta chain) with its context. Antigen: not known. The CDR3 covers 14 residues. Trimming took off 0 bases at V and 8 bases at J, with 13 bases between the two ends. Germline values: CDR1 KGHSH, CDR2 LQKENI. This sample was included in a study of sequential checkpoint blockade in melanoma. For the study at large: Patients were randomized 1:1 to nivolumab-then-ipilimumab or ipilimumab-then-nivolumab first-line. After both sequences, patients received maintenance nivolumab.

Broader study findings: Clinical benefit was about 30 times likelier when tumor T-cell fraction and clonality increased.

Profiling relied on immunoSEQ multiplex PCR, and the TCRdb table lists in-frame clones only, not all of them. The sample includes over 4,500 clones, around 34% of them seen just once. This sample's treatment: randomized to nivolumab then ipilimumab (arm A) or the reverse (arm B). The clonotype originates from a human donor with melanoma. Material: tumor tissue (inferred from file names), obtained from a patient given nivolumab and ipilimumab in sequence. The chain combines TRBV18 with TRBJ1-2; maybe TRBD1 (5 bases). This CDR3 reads CASSPPGETMGYTF. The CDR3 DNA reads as TGTGCCAGCTCACCACCGGGGGAAACAATGGGCTACACCTTC.